This T cell receptor (beta chain) was retrieved from a study of vaccination effects on CD4 cells after COVID-19. Before sequencing took place, the ViraFEST assay used viral peptide pools to expand antigen-specific CD4+ T cells. Isolating CD4+ T cells followed about 11 days of culture. Either the mRNA-1273 or the BNT162b2 vaccine was given to participants as two doses. The culture medium for two million PBMC per well included 10 IU/ml IL-2 and roughly 10 ug/ml peptides. On this clone: Its target is unknown.

Produced via immunoSEQ multiplex PCR; TCRdb's table is partial and in-frame only. The data show around 67,000 clones, 80% to 85% seen once. This CDR3 region has 13 residues. Per the germline V gene, CDR1 is SGHRS and CDR2 is YFSETQ. The V end lost 2 bases, the J end lost 0 bases, and 5 bases lay between the germline ends. The chain couples TRBV5-1 to TRBJ1-1; no clear D gene. The source material was CD4+ T cells from PBMCs cultured with HCoV-229E spike peptides, sampled after COVID-19 vaccination. This sequence originates from a human donor who received a COVID-19 vaccine. CDR3 coding DNA: TGCGCCAGCAGCTTCTCCATGAACACTGAAGCTTTCTTT. As protein: CASSFSMNTEAFF.